The clone carrying this T cell receptor beta chain was recorded at least ten times. The sample is drawn from a study of early T cells in non-severe SARS-CoV-2 infection. For the study at large: Bulk RNA taken from unsorted whole blood was sequenced, leaving chains unpaired.

Via MiXCR, TCRdb re-called the 5' RACE reads, giving one row per CDR3 protein. Of around 30,000 distinct CDR3 sequences listed, 5% to 7% are singletons. V shed 1 base and J shed 1 base, with 7 bases lying between them. CDR3 length: 14 residues. Germline V gene sequence: CDR1 LGHNT, CDR2 FRNRAP. Sequencing input: whole blood. This receptor was taken from an adult who was a healthcare worker with PCR-confirmed SARS-CoV-2 infection or an uninfected control (not recorded which). This chain uses TRBV12-5 with TRBJ2-5; a weak D match, TRBD2 (5 bases). In nucleotides, the CDR3 is TGTGCTAGTGGTTTGGGACTACCCCAAGAGACCCAGTACTTC. Residues: CASGLGLPQETQYF.